The clone carrying this TCR beta chain was picked up many times. The antigen is unknown. This entry comes from a study of early T cells in non-severe SARS-CoV-2 infection. Study context: Sequencing targeted bulk RNA from unsorted whole blood, leaving chains unpaired.

Study-level points and caveats: VDJdb-based matching was biased toward anti-spike CD8 responses and missed private and CD4 specificities.

Using its own MiXCR run on the 5' RACE reads, TCRdb lists one record per CDR3 protein. The data contain under 35,000 distinct CDR3 sequences, about 10% of them seen just once; the ten biggest clones take up roughly an eighth. Germline V gives CDR1 SEHNR, CDR2 FQNEAQ (reference sequence). V lost 5 bases, J lost 3 bases, and 15 bases lay in between. This CDR3 is built from 15 residues. The TCR comes from an adult who was a healthcare worker with PCR-confirmed SARS-CoV-2 infection or an uninfected control (not recorded which). The sample consisted of whole blood. The J gene is TRBJ2-3, the V gene TRBV7-9; D possibly corresponds to TRBD2 (5 bases). CDR3 in amino acids: CASSDPGGKTDTQYF. CDR3 nucleotide sequence: TGTGCCAGCAGCGACCCAGGAGGCAAAACAGATACGCAGTATTTT.